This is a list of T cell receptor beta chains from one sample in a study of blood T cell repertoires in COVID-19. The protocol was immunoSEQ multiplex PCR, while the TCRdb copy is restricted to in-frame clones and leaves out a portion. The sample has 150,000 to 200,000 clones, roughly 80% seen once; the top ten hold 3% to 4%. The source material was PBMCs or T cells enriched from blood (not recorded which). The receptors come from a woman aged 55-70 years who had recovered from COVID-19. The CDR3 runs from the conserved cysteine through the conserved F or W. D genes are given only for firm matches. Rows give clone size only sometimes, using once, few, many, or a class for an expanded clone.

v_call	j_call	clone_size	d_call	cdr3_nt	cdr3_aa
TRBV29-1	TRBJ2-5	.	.	TGCAGCGTTGAAGGGGGGGTCTACCAAGAGACCCAGTACTTC	CSVEGGVYQETQYF
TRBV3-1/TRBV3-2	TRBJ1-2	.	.	TGTGCCAGCAGCCAAGTATATAGACCAGGATACAATGGCTACACCTTC	CASSQVYRPGYNGYTF
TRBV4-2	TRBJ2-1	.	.	TGTGCCAGCAGCCAAAGACTAGGCTCCTACAATGAGCAGTTCTTC	CASSQRLGSYNEQFF
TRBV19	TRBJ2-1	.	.	TGTGCCAGTAGTATTCAATCCTGGGGGGGCCGTGGAGAGCAGTTCTTC	CASSIQSWGGRGEQFF
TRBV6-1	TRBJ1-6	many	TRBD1	TGTGCCAGCAGTGAGATCACAGGGGGCTATTCACCCCTCCACTTT	CASSEITGGYSPLHF
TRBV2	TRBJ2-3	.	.	TGTGCCAGCTCGCGAGACAGGGAGGCAGATACGCAGTATTTT	CASSRDREADTQYF
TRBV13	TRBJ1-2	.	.	TGTGCCAGCGGTAAGGGAGGCTATGGCTACACCTTC	CASGKGGYGYTF
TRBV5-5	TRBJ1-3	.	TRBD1	TGTGCCAGCAGACCTGACAGGGGCTTTGGAAACACCATATATTTT	CASRPDRGFGNTIYF
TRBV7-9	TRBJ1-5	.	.	TGTGCCAGCAGCCCATCGGACAGAGGTAGCAATCAGCCCCAGCATTTT	CASSPSDRGSNQPQHF
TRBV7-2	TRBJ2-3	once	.	TGTGCCAGCAGCTTAGTCGGGGGGCCAGATACGCAGTATTTT	CASSLVGGPDTQYF
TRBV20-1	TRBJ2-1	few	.	TGCAGTGCTAGTCGGCTCGGTTGGGGGGAACGTAACAATGAGCAGTTCTTC	CSASRLGWGERNNEQFF
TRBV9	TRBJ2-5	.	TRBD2	TGTGCCAGCAGCGTAGGATGGGCTAGCGGGGGAGAGACCCAGTACTTC	CASSVGWASGGETQYF
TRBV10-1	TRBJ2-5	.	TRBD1	TGCGCCAGCAGTTCCCGGACAGGGGAAGAGACCCAGTACTTC	CASSSRTGEETQYF
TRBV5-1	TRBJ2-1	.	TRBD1	TGCGCCAGCAGCAGTGGACAGGGGAAGAATGAGCAGTTCTTC	CASSSGQGKNEQFF
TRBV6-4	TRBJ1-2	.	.	TGTGCCAGCAGTGACTCGTTGCGGTTCCCGGTGGATGGCTACACCTTC	CASSDSLRFPVDGYTF
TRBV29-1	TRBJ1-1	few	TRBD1	TGCAGCGTGGGGACAGTAACTGAAGCTTTCTTT	CSVGTVTEAFF
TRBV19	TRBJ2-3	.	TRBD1	TGTGCCGTTCGAACAGGGGGCGCGGGGGATACGCAGTATTTT	CAVRTGGAGDTQYF
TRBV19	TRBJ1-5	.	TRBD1	TGTGCCACCCAACCGAAATTAGGGACAGGGGCGTCTCAGCCCCAGCATTTT	CATQPKLGTGASQPQHF
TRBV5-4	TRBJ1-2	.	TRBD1	TGTGCCAGCAGCTTGGACAGGGGGCAAGATGGCTACACCTTC	CASSLDRGQDGYTF
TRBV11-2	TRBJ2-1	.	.	TGTGCCAGCAGCTTCGCGGGGGCCAATGAGCAGTTCTTC	CASSFAGANEQFF
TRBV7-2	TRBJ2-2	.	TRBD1	TGTGCCGGACAGGGGGCCGTATCCACCGGGGAGCTGTTTTTT	CAGQGAVSTGELFF
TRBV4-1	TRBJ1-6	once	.	TGCGCCAGCAGCCAAGATGTTGGTTTTGGCCATTCACCCCTCCACTTT	CASSQDVGFGHSPLHF
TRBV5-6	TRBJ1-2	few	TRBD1	TGTGCCAGCAGCCGGGACAGGGGCTATGGCTACACCTTC	CASSRDRGYGYTF
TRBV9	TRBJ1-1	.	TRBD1	TGTGCCAGCAGCCGTGGACAGGGGGTTGCGAACACTGAAGCTTTCTTT	CASSRGQGVANTEAFF
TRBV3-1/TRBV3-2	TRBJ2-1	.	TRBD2	TGTGCCAGCAGCTGGTCTCGGACTAGCGGGGGCAATGAGCAGTTCTTC	CASSWSRTSGGNEQFF
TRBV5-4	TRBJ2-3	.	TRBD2	TGTGCCAGCAGCCGAGGCGGTAGCGGGGGGGGTACAGATACGCAGTATTTT	CASSRGGSGGGTDTQYF
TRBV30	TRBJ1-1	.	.	TGTGCCTGGAGTGTATCAGAATACACTGAAGCTTTCTTT	CAWSVSEYTEAFF
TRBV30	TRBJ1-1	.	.	TGTGCCTGGAGTGTACGGGTGACGAAGAACACTGAAGCTTTCTTT	CAWSVRVTKNTEAFF
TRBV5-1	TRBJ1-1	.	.	TGCGCCAGCAGCTTGGGTGTCAGTGCCCAGAACACTGAAGCTTTCTTT	CASSLGVSAQNTEAFF
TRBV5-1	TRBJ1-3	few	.	TGCGCCAGCAGTACAGGCGACTCTGGAAACACCATATATTTT	CASSTGDSGNTIYF
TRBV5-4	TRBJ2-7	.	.	TGTGCCAGCAGCTTGGTAGGGGCCCACGAGCAGTACTTC	CASSLVGAHEQYF
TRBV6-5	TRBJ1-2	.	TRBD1	TGTGCCAGCAATGCCGGGCGGACAGGGGGCGGAAGCACCTTC	CASNAGRTGGGSTF
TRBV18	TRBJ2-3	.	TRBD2	TGTGCCAGCTCACCACCTACTAGCGGGGGTTTAGATACGCAGTATTTT	CASSPPTSGGLDTQYF
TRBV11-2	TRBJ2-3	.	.	TGTGCCAGCAGCTTTGCACTCACAGATACGCAGTATTTT	CASSFALTDTQYF
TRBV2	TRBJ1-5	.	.	TGTGCCAGCAGTGGGGACGGAGGGAATCAGCCCCAGCATTTT	CASSGDGGNQPQHF
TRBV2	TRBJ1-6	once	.	TGTGCCAGCAGACTGATCCGGGAGAGAGATTCACCCCTCCACTTT	CASRLIRERDSPLHF
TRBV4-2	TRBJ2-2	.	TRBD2	TGTGCCAGCAGCCAAGATACCGGTCTGGGGCGGGGGGTTACCGGGGAGCTGTTTTTT	CASSQDTGLGRGVTGELFF
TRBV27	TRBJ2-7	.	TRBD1	TGTGCCAGCAGAACGACAGGGGGCAGCTCCTACGAGCAGTACTTC	CASRTTGGSSYEQYF
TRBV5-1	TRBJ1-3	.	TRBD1	TGCGCCAGCAGTGCTTCCGGGACAGCTGGAAACACCATATATTTT	CASSASGTAGNTIYF
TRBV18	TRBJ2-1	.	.	TGTGCCAGCTCACCATCTCCTGACGGGTACAATGAGCAGTTCTTC	CASSPSPDGYNEQFF
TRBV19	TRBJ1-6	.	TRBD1	TGTGCCAGTAGTATTGGAAACAGGGGAAATTCACCCCTCCACTTT	CASSIGNRGNSPLHF
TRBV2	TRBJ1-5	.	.	TGTGCCAGCAGTGACCCTAATCAGCCCCAGCATTTT	CASSDPNQPQHF
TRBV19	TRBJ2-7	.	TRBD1	TGTGCCAGTAGTCTGAGCGCCCCCGGACAGGGGAAACACGAGCAGTACTTC	CASSLSAPGQGKHEQYF
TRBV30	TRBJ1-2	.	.	TGTGCCTGGAGTCCTGGGGCATATGGCTACACCTTC	CAWSPGAYGYTF
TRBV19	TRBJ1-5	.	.	TGTGCCAGTAGTCCAGAGGGAACTTATCAGCCCCAGCATTTT	CASSPEGTYQPQHF
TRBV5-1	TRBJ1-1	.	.	TGCGCCAGCACCCAGGAGGCGGGGATGACTGAAGCTTTCTTT	CASTQEAGMTEAFF
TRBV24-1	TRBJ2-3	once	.	TGTGCCACCAGTGATTCCACGCGAGCCGATACGCAGTATTTT	CATSDSTRADTQYF
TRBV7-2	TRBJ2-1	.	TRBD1	TGTGCCAGCAGCCCCCAGGCCGGGACAGAGTTCTTC	CASSPQAGTEFF
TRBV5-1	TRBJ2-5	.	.	TGCGCCAGCAGCTCGTCCAACAGGGTCGGGGAGACCCAGTACTTC	CASSSSNRVGETQYF
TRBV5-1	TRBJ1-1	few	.	TGCGCCAGCAGCTTCGGGGTCGATTCGGGCACTGAAGCTTTCTTT	CASSFGVDSGTEAFF